This record covers a single TCR beta chain. As yet, its antigen is unknown. Extraction and reverse transcription of RNA yielded cDNA as the sequencing template. TCRdb's table, derived via immunoSEQ multiplex PCR, lists solely in-frame clones and lacks some. Of about 150,000 clones in the sample, around 54% were seen once. This sample was taken from a study of CD8+ T cells in alopecia areata. Study-wide points: It was lesional scalp, especially alopecia totalis/universalis, that showed higher clonality than normal scalp.

CDR3 size: 16 residues. V lost 0 bases and J lost 5, with 16 bases in between. Germline assignment: CDR1 SQVTM and CDR2 ANQGSEA. Sequences were obtained from CD4+ T cells sorted from blood. The source is a human donor in good health. The J gene is TRBJ2-2, the V gene TRBV29-1, with D perhaps TRBD2 (5 bases). The CDR3 loop is CSVEEVAGFGTGELFF. The CDR3, as DNA: TGCAGCGTTGAAGAGGTGGCGGGCTTTGGTACCGGGGAGCTGTTTTTT.